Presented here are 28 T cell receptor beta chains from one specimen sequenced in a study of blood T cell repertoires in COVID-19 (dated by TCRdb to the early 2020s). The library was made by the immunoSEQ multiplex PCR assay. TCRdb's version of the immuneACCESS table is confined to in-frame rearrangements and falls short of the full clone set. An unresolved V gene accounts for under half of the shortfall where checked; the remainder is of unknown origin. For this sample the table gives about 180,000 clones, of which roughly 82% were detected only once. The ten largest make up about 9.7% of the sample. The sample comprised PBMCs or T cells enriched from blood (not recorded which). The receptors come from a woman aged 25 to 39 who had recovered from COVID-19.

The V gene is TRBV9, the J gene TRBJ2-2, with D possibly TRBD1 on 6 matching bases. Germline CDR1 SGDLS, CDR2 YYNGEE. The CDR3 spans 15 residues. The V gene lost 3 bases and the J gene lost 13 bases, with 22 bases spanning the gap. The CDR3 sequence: CASSDLGQGLRPLFF. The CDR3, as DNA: TGTGCCAGCAGCGACCTAGGGCAGGGGTTACGCCCGCTGTTTTTT.

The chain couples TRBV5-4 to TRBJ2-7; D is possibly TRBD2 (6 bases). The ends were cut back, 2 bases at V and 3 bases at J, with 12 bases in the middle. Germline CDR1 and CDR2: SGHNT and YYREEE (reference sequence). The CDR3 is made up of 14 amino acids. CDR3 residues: CASSFPGVSYEQYF. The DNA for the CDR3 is TGTGCCAGCAGCTTTCCGGGAGTTAGCTACGAGCAGTACTTC.

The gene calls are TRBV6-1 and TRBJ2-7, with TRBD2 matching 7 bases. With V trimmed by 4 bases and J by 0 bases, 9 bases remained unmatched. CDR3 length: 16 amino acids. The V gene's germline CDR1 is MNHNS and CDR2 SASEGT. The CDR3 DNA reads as TGTGCCAGCAGTGGATTGGGGAGGGCCAGCTCCTACGAGCAGTACTTC. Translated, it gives CASSGLGRASSYEQYF.

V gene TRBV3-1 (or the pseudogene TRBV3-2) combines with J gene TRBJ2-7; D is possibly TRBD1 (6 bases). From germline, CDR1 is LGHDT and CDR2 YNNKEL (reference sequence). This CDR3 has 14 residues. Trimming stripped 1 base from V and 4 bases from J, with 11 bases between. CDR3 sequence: CASSQGTQGYEQYF. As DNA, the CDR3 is TGTGCCAGCAGCCAAGGCACCCAGGGGTACGAGCAGTACTTC.

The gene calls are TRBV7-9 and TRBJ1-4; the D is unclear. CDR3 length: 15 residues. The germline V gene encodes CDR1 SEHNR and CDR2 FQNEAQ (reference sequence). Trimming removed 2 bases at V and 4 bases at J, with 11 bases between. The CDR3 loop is CASSLLREDNEKLFF. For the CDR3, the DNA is TGTGCCAGCAGCTTATTACGGGAAGATAATGAAAAACTGTTTTTT.

CDR3 sequence (DNA): TGTGCCAGCAGCCTGGAGGGAAGCCTTACTGAAGCTTTCTTT. It specifies CASSLEGSLTEAFF. The chain carries TRBV25-1 and TRBJ1-1, with D unclear. The CDR3 sequence is 14 residues long. Trimming removed 6 bases from V and 5 bases from J, with 16 bases in between. Germline V lookup: CDR1 MGHDK, CDR2 SYGVNS. Based on the CDR3 plus reference TRBV25-1 and TRBJ1-1, the full variable domain is EADIYQTPRYLVIGTGKKITLECSQTMGHDKMYWYQQDPGMELHLIHYSYGVNSTEKGDLSSESTVSRIRTEHFPLTLESARPSHTSQYLCASSLEGSLTEAFFGQGTRLTVV.

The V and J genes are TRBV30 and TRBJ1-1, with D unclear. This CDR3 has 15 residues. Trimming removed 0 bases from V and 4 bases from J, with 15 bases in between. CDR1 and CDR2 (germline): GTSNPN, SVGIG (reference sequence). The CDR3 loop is CAWSVHETDSTEAFF. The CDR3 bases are TGTGCCTGGAGTGTACACGAAACAGATAGCACTGAAGCTTTCTTT.

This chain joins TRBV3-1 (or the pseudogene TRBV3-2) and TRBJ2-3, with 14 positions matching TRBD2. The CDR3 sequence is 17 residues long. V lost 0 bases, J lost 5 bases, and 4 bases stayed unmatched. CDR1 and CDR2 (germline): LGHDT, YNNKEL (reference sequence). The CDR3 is CASSQEGTSGSGDTQYF. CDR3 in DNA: TGTGCCAGCAGCCAAGAAGGGACTAGCGGGAGTGGAGATACGCAGTATTTT.

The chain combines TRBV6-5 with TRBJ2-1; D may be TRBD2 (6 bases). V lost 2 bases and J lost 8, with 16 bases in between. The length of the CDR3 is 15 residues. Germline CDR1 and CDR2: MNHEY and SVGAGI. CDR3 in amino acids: CASSYRSTSTHEQFF. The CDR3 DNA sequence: TGTGCCAGCAGTTACCGATCCACTAGCACACATGAGCAGTTCTTC.

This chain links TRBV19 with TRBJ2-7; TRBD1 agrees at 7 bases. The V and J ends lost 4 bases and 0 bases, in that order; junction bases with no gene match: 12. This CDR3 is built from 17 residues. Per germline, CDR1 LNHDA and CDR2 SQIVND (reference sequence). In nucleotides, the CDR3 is TGTGCCAGTAGTACAGAAATGACAGGGTCGTTCTCCTACGAGCAGTACTTC. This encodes CASSTEMTGSFSYEQYF.

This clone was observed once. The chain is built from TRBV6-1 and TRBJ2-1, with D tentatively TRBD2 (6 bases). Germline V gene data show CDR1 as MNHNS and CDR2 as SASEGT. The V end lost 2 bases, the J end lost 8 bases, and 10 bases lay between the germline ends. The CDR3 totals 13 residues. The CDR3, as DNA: TGTGCCAGCAGTGAACTAGCGAGAGATGAGCAGTTCTTC. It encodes CASSELARDEQFF.

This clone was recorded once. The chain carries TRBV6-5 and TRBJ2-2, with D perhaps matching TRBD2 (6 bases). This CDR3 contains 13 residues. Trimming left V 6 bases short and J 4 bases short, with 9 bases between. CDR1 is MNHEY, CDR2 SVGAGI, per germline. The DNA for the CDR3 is TGTGCCAGCAGGGGAGGTAGCACCGGGGAGCTGTTTTTT. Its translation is CASRGGSTGELFF.

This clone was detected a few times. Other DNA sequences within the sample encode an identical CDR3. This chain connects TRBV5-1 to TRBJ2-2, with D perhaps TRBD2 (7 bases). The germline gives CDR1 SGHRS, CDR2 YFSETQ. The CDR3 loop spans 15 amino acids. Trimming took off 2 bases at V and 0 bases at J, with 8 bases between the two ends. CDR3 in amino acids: CASSLGGANTGELFF. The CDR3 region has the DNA TGCGCCAGCAGCTTAGGGGGGGCGAACACCGGGGAGCTGTTTTTT.

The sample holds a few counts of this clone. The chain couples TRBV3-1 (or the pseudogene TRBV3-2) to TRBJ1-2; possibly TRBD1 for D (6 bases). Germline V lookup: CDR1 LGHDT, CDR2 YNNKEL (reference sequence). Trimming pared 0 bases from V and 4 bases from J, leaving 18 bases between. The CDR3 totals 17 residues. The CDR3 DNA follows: TGTGCCAGCAGCCAAGAAACGGGCGCAGGGGTTTTCTATGGCTACACCTTC. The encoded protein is CASSQETGAGVFYGYTF.

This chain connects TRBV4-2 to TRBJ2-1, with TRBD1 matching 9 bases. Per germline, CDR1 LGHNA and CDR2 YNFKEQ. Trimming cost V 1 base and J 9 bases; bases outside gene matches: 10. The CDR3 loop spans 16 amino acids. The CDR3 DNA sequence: TGTGCCAGCAGCCAAGCTACGGGACAGGGCTTTCTTGAGCAGTTCTTC. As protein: CASSQATGQGFLEQFF.

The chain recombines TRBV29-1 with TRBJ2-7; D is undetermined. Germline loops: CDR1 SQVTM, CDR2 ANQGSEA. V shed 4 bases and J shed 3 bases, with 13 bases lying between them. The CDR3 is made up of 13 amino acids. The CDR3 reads CSVVSVVDYEQYF. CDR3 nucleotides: TGCAGCGTTGTGAGTGTCGTCGACTACGAGCAGTACTTC.

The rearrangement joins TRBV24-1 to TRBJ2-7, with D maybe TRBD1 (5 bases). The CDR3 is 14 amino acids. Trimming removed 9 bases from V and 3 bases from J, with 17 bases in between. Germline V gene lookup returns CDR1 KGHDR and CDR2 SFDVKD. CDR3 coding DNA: TGTGCCACCGGAGCAGGGTTTGGATTCTACGAGCAGTACTTC. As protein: CATGAGFGFYEQYF.

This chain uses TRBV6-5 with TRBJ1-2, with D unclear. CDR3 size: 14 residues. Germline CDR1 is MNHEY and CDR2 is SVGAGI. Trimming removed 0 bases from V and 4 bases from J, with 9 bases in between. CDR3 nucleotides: TGTGCCAGCAGTTACTCGAGGGCAGTCTATGGCTACACCTTC. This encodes CASSYSRAVYGYTF.

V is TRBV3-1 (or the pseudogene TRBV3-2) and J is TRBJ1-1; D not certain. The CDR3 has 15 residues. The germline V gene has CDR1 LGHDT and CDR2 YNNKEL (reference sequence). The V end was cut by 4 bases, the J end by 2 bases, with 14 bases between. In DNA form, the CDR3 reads TGTGCCAGCAGCCCTCAGTCGACGGGTAACACTGAAGCTTTCTTT. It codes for CASSPQSTGNTEAFF.

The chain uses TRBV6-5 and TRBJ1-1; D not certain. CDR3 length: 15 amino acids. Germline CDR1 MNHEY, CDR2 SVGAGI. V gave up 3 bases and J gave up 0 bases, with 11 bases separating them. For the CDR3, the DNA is TGTGCCAGCAGTTATGGGAGAGGCCTGAACACTGAAGCTTTCTTT. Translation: CASSYGRGLNTEAFF.

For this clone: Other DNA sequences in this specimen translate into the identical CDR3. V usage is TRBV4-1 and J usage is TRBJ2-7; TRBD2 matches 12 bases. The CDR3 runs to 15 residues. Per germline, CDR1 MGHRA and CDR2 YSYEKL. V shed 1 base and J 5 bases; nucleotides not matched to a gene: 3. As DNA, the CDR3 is TGCGCCAGCAGCCAAGGCGGACTAGCGGGAAACGAGCAGTACTTC. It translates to CASSQGGLAGNEQYF.

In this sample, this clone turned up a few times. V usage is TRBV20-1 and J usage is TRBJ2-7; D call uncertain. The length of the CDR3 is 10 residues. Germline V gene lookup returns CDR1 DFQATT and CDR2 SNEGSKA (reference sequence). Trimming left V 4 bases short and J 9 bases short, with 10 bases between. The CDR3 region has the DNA TGCAGTGCTACGAGCGTCGTGCAGTACTTC. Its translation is CSATSVVQYF.

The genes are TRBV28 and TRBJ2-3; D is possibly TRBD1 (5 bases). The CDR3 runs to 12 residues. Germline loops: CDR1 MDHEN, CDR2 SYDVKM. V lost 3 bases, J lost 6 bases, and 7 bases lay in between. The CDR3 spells CASSLKGDTQYF. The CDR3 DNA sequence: TGTGCCAGCAGTTTGAAGGGGGATACGCAGTATTTT.

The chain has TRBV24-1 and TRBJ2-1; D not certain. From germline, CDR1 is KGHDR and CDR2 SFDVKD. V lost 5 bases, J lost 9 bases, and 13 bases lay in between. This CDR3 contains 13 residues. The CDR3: CATSVTSPVEQFF. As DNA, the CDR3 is TGTGCCACCAGTGTCACCTCTCCGGTTGAGCAGTTCTTC.

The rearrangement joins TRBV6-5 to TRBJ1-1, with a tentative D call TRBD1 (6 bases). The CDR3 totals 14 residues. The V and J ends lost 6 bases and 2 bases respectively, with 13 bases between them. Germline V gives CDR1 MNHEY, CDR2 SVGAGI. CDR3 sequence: CASRVQGSNTEAFF. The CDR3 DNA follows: TGTGCCAGCAGAGTACAGGGATCCAACACTGAAGCTTTCTTT.

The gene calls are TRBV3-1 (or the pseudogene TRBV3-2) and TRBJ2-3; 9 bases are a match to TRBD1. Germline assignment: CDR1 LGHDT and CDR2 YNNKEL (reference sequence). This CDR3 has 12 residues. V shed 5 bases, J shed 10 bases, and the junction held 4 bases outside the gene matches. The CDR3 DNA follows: TGTGCCAGCAGCTTTGGACAGGGGCCGCAGTATTTT. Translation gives CASSFGQGPQYF.

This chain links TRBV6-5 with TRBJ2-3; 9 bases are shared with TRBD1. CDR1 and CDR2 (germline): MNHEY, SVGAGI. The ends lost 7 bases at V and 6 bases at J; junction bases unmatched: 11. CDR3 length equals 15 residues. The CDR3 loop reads CASITGGAGGDTQYF. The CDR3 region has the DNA TGTGCCAGCATTACAGGGGGCGCAGGAGGGGATACGCAGTATTTT.

CDR3 in amino acids: CASSLGPQEGIQQYF. DNA for the CDR3: TGTGCCAGCAGCTTAGGCCCCCAAGAGGGAATCCAGCAGTACTTC. This rearrangement joins TRBV7-8 to TRBJ2-7; D is possibly TRBD2 (5 bases). This CDR3 comprises 15 residues. CDR1 and CDR2 (germline): SGHVS, FQNEAQ. Trimming shortened V by 1 base and J by 8 bases, and 18 bases separated the two germline ends.